The entry below gives a single T cell receptor (beta chain) sequence along with its context. Per the authors' pipeline: Cell counts per sample came from amplifying reference gene primers. The data were produced by immunoSEQ multiplex PCR, yet TCRdb's version contains in-frame clones alone and is incomplete. V and J calls and clone size follow that table, whereas D and trimming were derived from the DNA. The sample has about 250,000 clones, less than 85% seen once. This entry belongs to a study of blood T cell repertoires in COVID-19. Across the whole study: Donors in the United States, Italy and Spain gave samples during acute or convalescent COVID-19. Nucleic acid was either cDNA or gDNA, and it came from T cells, B-cell-depleted T cells, or PBMCs.

CDR3 size: 14 residues. The junction had 5 bases not matched to a gene; V was cut back by 4 bases and J by 8 bases. In germline, CDR1 is SGHNT, CDR2 YYREEE (reference sequence). The sequencing input was peripheral blood. The genes are TRBV5-4 and TRBJ1-4; 10 bases map to TRBD1. The sequence derives from a woman older than 75 with active or convalescent COVID-19. CDR3 nucleotide sequence: TGTGCCAGCAGCATAGGACAGGGGGTAGAAAAACTGTTTTTT. Protein sequence: CASSIGQGVEKLFF.